This T cell receptor (beta chain) was recovered during a study of blood T cell repertoires in COVID-19. Study-wide context: The United States, Italy and Spain were the sources of the acute and convalescent COVID-19 samples. PBMCs, B-cell-depleted T cells, or T cells were the source of the cDNA or gDNA that made up the material.

Study processing details: Estimation of nucleated cell counts relied on the amplification of reference gene primers. Only in-frame clones appear in the TCRdb table, and some are missing; sequencing was by immunoSEQ multiplex PCR. That table is the source of V, J and clone size, and D and trimming were worked out from the DNA. The sample holds tens of thousands of clones, 80% to 90% seen once. The CDR3 is 13 amino acids. In germline, CDR1 is ENHRY, CDR2 SYGVKD. The ends lost 10 bases at V and 4 bases at J; junction bases unmatched: 7. Input material: peripheral blood. The chain joins TRBV10-3 to TRBJ1-1; 9 bases line up with TRBD1. The TCR originated in a man between 50 and 59 years old with acute or convalescent COVID-19. The CDR3 coding sequence is TGTGCCACTAGGACAGGGGAAGCCACTGAAGCTTTCTTT. This codes for CATRTGEATEAFF.